These 25 T cell receptor beta chains share one sample of origin, sequenced in a study of OX40 agonist ivuxolimab in advanced cancers. Sequenced by immunoSEQ multiplex PCR; TCRdb stores in-frame clones only, minus some. The table shows over 45,000 clones, with more than 85% occurring only once. Sequencing was performed on CD4+ or CD8+ T cells sorted from blood, taken in a trial of the OX40 agonist ivuxolimab. The receptor set was obtained from an adult with an advanced solid tumor such as melanoma, head and neck, liver or kidney cancer.

The V and J genes are TRBV4-3 and TRBJ2-1; D is uncertain. Trimming pared 0 bases from V and 7 bases from J, leaving 7 bases between. Germline V CDR1 and CDR2: LGHNA, YSLEER. The CDR3 contains 13 residues. The CDR3 sequence: CASSQDRSNEQFF. Written as DNA, the CDR3 is TGCGCCAGCAGCCAAGATCGGAGTAATGAGCAGTTCTTC.

This chain links TRBV6-6 with TRBJ2-1; 11 positions agree with TRBD2. J gave up 8 bases and V 0 bases, and 6 bases lay outside the gene matches. This CDR3 is built from 16 residues. Germline V gene data show CDR1 as MNHNY and CDR2 as SVGAGI (reference sequence). The CDR3 loop reads CASSYSVLAGADEQFF. The CDR3 bases are TGTGCCAGCAGTTACTCGGTACTAGCGGGAGCCGATGAGCAGTTCTTC.

The chain employs TRBV28 and TRBJ1-5; D is ambiguous. From germline, CDR1 is MDHEN and CDR2 SYDVKM. The CDR3 length is 14 residues. Trimming stripped 1 base from V and 1 base from J, with 5 bases between. The CDR3 DNA reads TGTGCCAGCAGTTTATCGGGCAGCAATCAGCCCCAGCATTTT. Translated, it gives CASSLSGSNQPQHF. The whole variable domain, filled in from reference TRBV28 and TRBJ1-5, reads DVKVTQSSRYLVKRTGEKVFLECVQDMDHENMFWYRQDPGLGLRLIYFSYDVKMKEKGDIPEGYSVSREKKERFSLILESASTNQTSMYLCASSLSGSNQPQHFGDGTRLSIL.

The chain uses TRBV7-9 and TRBJ2-1; the match to TRBD2 covers 8 bases. CDR3 length: 15 residues. The V and J ends lost 3 bases and 8 bases, in that order; junction bases with no gene match: 9. Germline V lookup: CDR1 SEHNR, CDR2 FQNEAQ (reference sequence). CDR3 sequence: CASSFSAGDGDEQFF. DNA of the CDR3: TGTGCCAGCAGCTTCTCAGCGGGGGACGGTGATGAGCAGTTCTTC.

V and J are TRBV7-6 and TRBJ2-3; 10 bases line up with TRBD2. Germline lookup yields CDR1 SGHVS and CDR2 FNYEAQ. Trimming took 4 bases from V and 1 from J; bases not matched to a gene: 5. This CDR3 has 16 residues. The CDR3 DNA sequence: TGTGCCAGCAGCTCCATCGGACTAGCGGGCACAGATACGCAGTATTTT. Translated: CASSSIGLAGTDTQYF.

V is TRBV19 and J is TRBJ2-3; D call uncertain. Deletions cut 6 bases from V and 4 bases from J, with 8 bases between. CDR1 and CDR2 (germline): LNHDA, SQIVND (reference sequence). The CDR3 is 12 residues long. The CDR3 bases are TGTGCCAGTAGCCCGGACCCAGATACGCAGTATTTT. This translates into CASSPDPDTQYF.

The DNA of the CDR3 is TGTGCCAGCAGCATAAGCACCCGGGCCTCCGACGGAAAGGACACCGGGGAGCTGTTTTTT. Protein sequence: CASSISTRASDGKDTGELFF. This sequence joins TRBV9 and TRBJ2-2; no clear D. CDR1 and CDR2 (germline): SGDLS, YYNGEE. The germline V and J ends were trimmed by 4 bases and 3 bases, with 28 bases remaining between them. This CDR3 has 20 amino acids. The variable domain in full, completed from reference TRBV9 and TRBJ2-2, reads DSGVTQTPKHLITATGQRVTLRCSPRSGDLSVYWYQQSLDQGLQFLIQYYNGEERAKGNILERFSAQQFPDLHSELNLSSLELGDSALYFCASSISTRASDGKDTGELFFGEGSRLTVL.

This chain connects TRBV28 to TRBJ1-4, with D hard to call. The V end lost 2 bases, the J end lost 7 bases, and 11 bases lay between the germline ends. The germline V gene has CDR1 MDHEN and CDR2 SYDVKM. The CDR3 covers 14 residues. CDR3 amino acids: CASSLAGLSEKLFF. Written as DNA, the CDR3 is TGTGCCAGCAGTTTAGCGGGGTTAAGTGAAAAACTGTTTTTT. Full variable domain (missing parts from reference TRBV28 and TRBJ1-4): DVKVTQSSRYLVKRTGEKVFLECVQDMDHENMFWYRQDPGLGLRLIYFSYDVKMKEKGDIPEGYSVSREKKERFSLILESASTNQTSMYLCASSLAGLSEKLFFGSGTQLSVL.

The V and J genes are TRBV7-9 and TRBJ2-5; D uncertain. The germline gives CDR1 SEHNR, CDR2 FQNEAQ (reference sequence). This CDR3 has 11 amino acids. Between the trimmed V and J ends, which lost 3 bases and 4 bases, there was a span of 3 bases. This chain's CDR3 is CASSFLETQYF. CDR3 in DNA: TGTGCCAGCAGCTTCTTAGAGACCCAGTACTTC.

The chain carries TRBV27 and TRBJ2-7; D is perhaps TRBD2 (5 bases). In germline, CDR1 is MNHEY, CDR2 SMNVEV (reference sequence). The V end was cut by 3 bases, the J end by 3 bases, with 12 bases between. This CDR3 region has 14 residues. This CDR3 reads CASSFNLGSYEQYF. CDR3 DNA sequence: TGTGCCAGCAGTTTCAATCTAGGGAGCTACGAGCAGTACTTC.

This clone was counted only a few times. The V and J genes are TRBV19 and TRBJ1-1, with D possibly TRBD1 on 6 matching bases. The V end was cut by 0 bases, the J end by 6 bases, with 11 bases between. CDR1 is LNHDA, CDR2 SQIVND, per germline (reference sequence). The CDR3 totals 14 residues. The CDR3 DNA is TGTGCCAGTAGTATAGAGGGGGCAAAATCTGAAGCTTTCTTT. Amino acids: CASSIEGAKSEAFF.

The V and J genes are TRBV5-6 and TRBJ2-5, with unresolved D. Trimming left V 0 bases short and J 7 bases short, with 7 bases between. Looked up from germline, CDR1 is SGHDT and CDR2 is YYEEEE. This CDR3 has 12 residues. CDR3 in amino acids: CASSLDYRTQYF. The CDR3 nucleotides read TGTGCCAGCAGCTTGGATTACCGGACCCAGTACTTC.

This chain links TRBV7-2 with TRBJ2-2, with D possibly called TRBD1 or TRBD2 (5 bases each). Trimming removed 4 bases at V and 2 bases at J, with 14 bases between. The CDR3 is 16 residues long. Germline V gene lookup returns CDR1 SGHTA and CDR2 FQGNSA. The CDR3 is CASSWGTNRNTGELFF. For the CDR3, the DNA is TGTGCCAGCAGCTGGGGGACCAACCGAAACACCGGGGAGCTGTTTTTT.

This sequence joins TRBV6-5 and TRBJ2-1; D gene unclear. The CDR3 has 15 residues. Germline values: CDR1 MNHEY, CDR2 SVGAGI. The V and J ends lost 3 bases and 8 bases respectively, with 17 bases between them. The CDR3 sequence is CASSYPGVGLDEQFF. CDR3 coding DNA: TGTGCCAGCAGTTATCCTGGGGTGGGTCTCGATGAGCAGTTCTTC.

The J gene is TRBJ2-7, the V gene TRBV9, with 9 bases matching TRBD1. This CDR3 region has 14 residues. CDR1 and CDR2 (germline): SGDLS, YYNGEE. V was clipped by 3 bases and J by 5 bases; unmatched bases: 6. CDR3 coding DNA: TGTGCCAGCAGCGGATGGGACAGGGCGGACGAGCAGTACTTC. This gives the protein CASSGWDRADEQYF.

The chain recombines TRBV4-3 with TRBJ2-3, with D unclear. Trimming shortened V by 3 bases and J by 0 bases, and 16 bases separated the two germline ends. Germline lookup yields CDR1 LGHNA and CDR2 YSLEER. The CDR3 contains 17 residues. CDR3 sequence: CASSQVRGRTSTDTQYF. The CDR3 DNA sequence: TGCGCCAGCAGCCAGGTCCGCGGTCGAACTAGCACAGATACGCAGTATTTT.

Here the CDR3 DNA reads TGTGCCAGCAGTCCCGGACTAGCGGTCTACAATGAGCAGTTCTTC. Translated, it gives CASSPGLAVYNEQFF. This sequence joins TRBV27 and TRBJ2-1, with 10 positions matching TRBD2. The CDR3 spans 15 residues. Germline CDR1 and CDR2: MNHEY and SMNVEV (reference sequence). Trimming at V came to 5 bases and at J to 3 bases, leaving 4 bases not matched to a gene.

V usage is TRBV7-9 and J usage is TRBJ1-1; 8 bases agree with TRBD1. CDR3 size: 17 residues. Germline V CDR1 and CDR2: SEHNR, FQNEAQ (reference sequence). V lost 5 bases, J lost 5 bases, and 16 bases stayed unmatched. CDR3: CASSPRTGNRIRTEAFF. The CDR3 DNA follows: TGTGCCAGCAGCCCCCGGACAGGGAATCGGATAAGAACTGAAGCTTTCTTT.

The J gene is TRBJ1-1, the V gene TRBV11-2; tentative D call: TRBD1 (5 bases). V dropped 4 bases and J dropped 11 bases, with 14 bases sitting between them. The CDR3 has 12 residues. The germline V gene has CDR1 SGHAT and CDR2 FQNNGV. The chain's CDR3 is CASSWDARGAFF. In DNA, the CDR3 is TGTGCCAGCAGCTGGGACGCACGGGGGGCTTTCTTT.

This chain joins TRBV4-3 and TRBJ2-7, with D possibly matching TRBD1 (8 bases). V lost 3 bases, J lost 5 bases, and 23 bases lay in between. The germline V gene has CDR1 LGHNA and CDR2 YSLEER. The CDR3 spans 17 residues. CDR3: CASSHSPPDREGHEQYF. The CDR3 bases are TGCGCCAGCAGCCATTCTCCCCCGGACAGGGAGGGCCACGAGCAGTACTTC.

The rearrangement links TRBV28 to TRBJ2-7; D perhaps matches TRBD2 (7 bases). V was shortened by 1 base and J by 3 bases, with 13 bases between the two germline ends. The CDR3 has 15 amino acids. Germline V gene sequence: CDR1 MDHEN, CDR2 SYDVKM. For the CDR3, the DNA is TGTGCCAGCAGTTTATCCGCGGGGGCGGGCTACGAGCAGTACTTC. Translation gives CASSLSAGAGYEQYF. Using reference TRBV28 and TRBJ2-7 for the parts outside the CDR3, the full variable domain is DVKVTQSSRYLVKRTGEKVFLECVQDMDHENMFWYRQDPGLGLRLIYFSYDVKMKEKGDIPEGYSVSREKKERFSLILESASTNQTSMYLCASSLSAGAGYEQYFGPGTRLTVT.

Remarks on this clone: A read error may explain this, as a much larger clone is one base away. Within the sample, other DNA sequences also encode this same CDR3. The gene calls are TRBV28 and TRBJ1-3; D gene uncertain. The CDR3 is 14 residues long. V lost 5 bases and J 0 bases, leaving 8 bases between the germline ends. Germline CDR1 MDHEN, CDR2 SYDVKM. The CDR3 sequence: CASSLVSSGNTIYF. CDR3 DNA sequence: TGTGCCAGCAGTCTGGTGAGCTCTGGAAACACCATATATTTT.

The chain recombines TRBV6-5 with TRBJ1-2, with 7 bases fitting TRBD1. CDR3 size: 15 residues. V dropped 0 bases and J dropped 5; count of bases not matched to a gene: 6. Germline CDR1 reads MNHEY; CDR2 reads SVGAGI. CDR3 protein: CASSYSGQLFYGYTF. The CDR3 DNA reads as TGTGCCAGCAGTTACTCGGGACAGCTCTTTTATGGCTACACCTTC.

CDR3 nucleotides: TGTGCCAGCAGGCGAACTAGCAGGAGGACAGATACGCAGTATTTT. Translation gives CASRRTSRRTDTQYF. The rearrangement links TRBV13 to TRBJ2-3; D is possibly TRBD2 (6 bases). CDR3 length equals 15 residues. V shed 6 bases and J shed 3 bases, with 16 bases lying between them. Germline CDR1 is PRHDT and CDR2 is FYEKMQ (reference sequence). Together with reference TRBV13 and TRBJ2-3, the CDR3 gives the full variable domain: AAGVIQSPRHLIKEKRETATLKCYPIPRHDTVYWYQQGPGQDPQFLISFYEKMQSDKGSIPDRFSAQQFSDYHSELNMSSLELGDSALYFCASRRTSRRTDTQYFGPGTRLTVL.

The chain combines TRBV9 with TRBJ1-1, with 9 nucleotides matching TRBD1. With 3 bases clipped from V and 5 bases from J, the junction kept 8 bases outside the gene matches. The CDR3 covers 15 residues. Germline CDR1 reads SGDLS; CDR2 reads YYNGEE. The CDR3 bases are TGTGCCAGCAGCGCGCCTGGGACAGGGCTTACTGAAGCTTTCTTT. This sequence encodes CASSAPGTGLTEAFF.